Given below is one T cell receptor (beta chain) in context. Its antigen is unknown. The record has no base qualities; no much larger clone is one base away. The entry originates in a study of cytomegalovirus exposure and HLA in healthy donors (dated by TCRdb to 2016 to 2017). With respect to the entire study: An earlier analysis of some 620 of the donors reported under 300 Gb of sequence data and 117 million unique TCR beta sequences obtained from about 200 million T cells. Typing coverage varied by locus: 629-630 donors for A, B, C, DRB1 and DQB1; approximately 560 for DQA1; 600 to 610 for DPA1; roughly 450 for DPB1. Using immunosequencing, the study profiled T cell repertoires from 550 to 750 subjects and related those repertoires to cytomegalovirus serostatus. An earlier analysis of approximately 580 of the donors used high-throughput TCR beta sequencing to judge whether each TCR beta V gene segment behaved as functional or pseudogenic. To study patterns of TCR occurrence, a later analysis re-analyzed previously published TCR beta repertoires from 666 donors and added high-resolution HLA genotyping. To predict cytomegalovirus infection status, the study brought together high-throughput TCR immunosequencing, statistical association of individual TCRs with disease status, and machine learning. Donor age, sex, ethnicity and CMV serostatus were collected together with the repertoire data. The study was designed to test whether signatures of past pathogen exposure could be identified by cataloging public T cell receptors. In addition to the first cohort of several hundred subjects, a separate validation cohort of 130 or so different subjects was used. Among about 370 genotyped donors of the cohort, an average of about 240,000 unique TCR beta nucleotide sequences was sequenced per donor, of which roughly 18% were non-productive. A later genetic analysis used genome-wide SNP genotypes for about 55% of the 666 donors, treating that subset as a discovery cohort. Class I and class II HLA loci were covered by the typing at four-digit resolution. The genetic ancestry cluster associated with self-reported Caucasian donors included roughly 84% of the 398 genotyped donors. The later analysis used no new phenotypic data to find candidate immune exposures, relying instead on TCR beta sequences and their occurrence across donors. An early release covering 500 to 750 HLA-typed donors comprised 250 to 350 gigabases of sequencing data and 85 million to 100 million unique TCR sequences. All discovery cohort repertoires had been generated on a single sequencing platform. Because of strong linkage in the cohort, roughly five DR-DQ haplotypes were treated as single units for association and clustering.

Overall results and qualifications from the work: According to a later analysis, most CMV-associated TCR beta chains appeared to be HLA-restricted, and the HLA associations seemed to be driven largely by CMV exposure. The study gave a list of under 200 TCR beta chains associated with cytomegalovirus. When HLA alleles, especially DR and DQ, strongly co-occurred, attributing TCR associations to individual alleles was difficult. In both the original and validation cohorts, the classifier was reported to diagnose cytomegalovirus status with high specificity and sensitivity. A later analysis found that HLA-associated TCR beta chains were more clonally expanded and had lower generation probabilities than equally common non-associated chains. The cohort was sequenced for TCR beta chains only, and without alpha or paired-chain data the features that could be detected were limited. Most TCR sequences were observed very rarely across donors, whereas some public TCRs were present in many individuals. Linkage disequilibrium might explain the correlated functional status among segregating V segments, but an unknown experimental factor could not be ruled out. An association between a missense DCLRE1C variant and V-gene and J-gene trimming of TCR beta chains was found in a later genetic analysis and replicated in an independent cohort. An earlier analysis of some 590 of the donors showed that most TCR beta V segments appeared in productive rearrangements either about 87% or about 30% of the time, which broadly matched IMGT annotations. In a later analysis, around 17,000 TCR beta sequences were associated with specific HLA alleles at a false discovery rate of 0.05. A few of the identified cytomegalovirus-associated TCR beta chains were confirmed in vitro to be specific for cytomegalovirus antigens. According to a later analysis, parvovirus B19, influenza, CMV and Epstein-Barr virus appeared linked to several top co-occurrence clusters. Because counts were too low, about 15 rarely observed V segments, including chromosome 9 orphons, were left out of the earlier analysis of a few hundred of the donors. Roughly uniform sequencing depth across donors was assumed in presence/absence analyses, although this assumption may not hold. The authors suggested that the approach could potentially be generalized to other disease states and immunological phenotypes. A group of highly shared sequence variants was considered likely to be a technical artifact of the sequencing pipeline. The only immune exposure information available for the cohort was CMV serostatus. According to a later analysis, TCR association rates differed among HLA loci, with DRB1 alleles showing the most associated TCRs and HLA-C alleles showing the fewest. A further reported finding was that TCR beta sequences accurately predicted the HLA-A and HLA-B alleles for most subjects in the first cohort. Because some donors lacked HLA typing at each locus, the association tests relied only on the typed subset. Some IMGT-functional V segments, including TRBV6-2 and TRBV6-3, could not be distinguished by the 87-base-pair reads and were therefore excluded. Compared with the approximately 720-donor mean, donors in an Asian-associated ancestry cluster had fewer N-insertions in productive TCRs, according to a later genetic analysis.

Taken from cysteine to phenylalanine, the CDR3 has 16 residues. Only CDR3 DNA remains: 48 bases, in frame from the first base. The germline V gene (reference sequence) provides CDR1 MNHEY and CDR2 SMNVEV. The germline V and J ends show losses of 5 bases and 4 bases respectively, and no gene match explains 13 bases of the junction. The library was obtained by the immunoSEQ multiplex PCR assay. For the multiplex PCR, a mixture combining 60 forward primers for TCR Vbeta segments and 13 reverse primers for TCR Jbeta segments was used. The CDR3 region of rearranged TCR beta genes was amplified from genomic DNA with a multiplex PCR assay. Amplified TCR beta libraries were sequenced as 87-base-pair reads on the Illumina HiSeq System. On the authors' methods: In a later analysis, tens of millions of unique TCR beta chains were counted across the roughly 610 repertoires, and approximately 9.9 million of these chains were shared by at least two donors. Raw reads were error-corrected and collapsed into unique sequences by a nearest-neighbor algorithm in which closely related sequences were merged to remove PCR and sequencing errors. V, D and J gene segments were assigned by aligning CDR3 sequences to IMGT reference sequences. For a sequence to be retained, a match of at least six nucleotides to both a V gene segment and a J gene segment was required. A rearrangement was called productive if the CDR3 had no stop codons and remained in frame with V and J, and every other rearrangement was called non-productive. CDR3 was defined by IMGT convention, running from the second conserved V-encoded cysteine to the conserved J-encoded phenylalanine. In an earlier analysis of around 640 of the donors, sequences lacking an unambiguous match to a single V gene segment were excluded. An earlier analysis of over 450 of the donors classified V segments as functional when productive rearrangements were above 56.7% and as segregating when the standard deviation between donors was above 5%. A statistical classification framework was built for diagnosing cytomegalovirus status from the catalog of TCR beta chain sequences. In a later analysis, TCR nucleotide sequences were compared against IMGT/GENE-DB human TR gene sequences so that V and J genes could be assigned. Using the TCRdist pipeline, a later analysis assigned CDR3 sequences along with most-parsimonious VDJ recombination scenarios. In a later analysis, every TCR beta chain was defined by the combination of its CDR3 amino acid sequence and its V-gene family, and reads without a unique V-gene family were dropped. A later analysis removed 592 highly shared, low-generation-probability nucleotide sequences to deal with suspected cross-contamination and a sequencing artifact. In a later analysis, a clonal expansion index for each public chain was calculated from normalized within-repertoire ranks of inferred template counts. In a later analysis, generation probabilities were computed using a VDJ recombination model fitted to out-of-frame rearrangements, and the results were checked against IGoR. Hypergeometric tests were used in a later analysis to score TCR-TCR, TCR-HLA and TCR-CMV co-occurrence, with a repertoire-size bias correction applied to the TCR pairs. A later analysis estimated false discovery rates by permuting HLA or CMV assignments 20 times. In a later analysis, co-occurring TCRs were grouped using DBSCAN, with TCRdist sequence similarity added in when clustering inside HLA-allele-positive subsets. For co-occurrence clustering, repertoires with fewer than 30,000 or more than 120,000 public chains were excluded, along with four or five repertoires with anomalous nucleotide sharing. As stored in TCRdb, this immuneACCESS dataset retains in-frame rearrangements with V and J assigned. A fraction of the clones does not appear; measured against another copy, unresolved V genes explain less than half of the discrepancy, and the remainder lacks a known reason. The D gene and trimming were derived from the DNA, and the V and J assignments and clone size from that table. The table for this sample lists some 190,000 clones; 80% of them were counted only once. 1.9% of the sample is taken by the ten largest.

The cohort was made up of 666 healthy bone marrow donors. All cohort members were sampled while nominally healthy, although unrecorded immune exposures were likely present. The donor was CMV seronegative and was included in the group of under 450 seronegative cohort members. Each donor provided a peripheral blood sample, and peripheral blood mononuclear cells were used for TCR beta sequencing. Genomic DNA extraction from the blood cell samples was performed with the Qiagen DNeasy Blood Extraction Kit. The material sequenced was PBMCs. The receptor's source is a woman aged 30 to 39 in good health and CMV-seronegative. The chain was built from TRBV27 and TRBJ1-1, and 7 junction bases match TRBD1. The CDR3 protein sequence reads: CASSPHRGQGGTEAFF. The DNA reads TGTGCCAGCAGTCCCCACAGGGGTCAGGGGGGCACTGAAGCTTTCTTT.